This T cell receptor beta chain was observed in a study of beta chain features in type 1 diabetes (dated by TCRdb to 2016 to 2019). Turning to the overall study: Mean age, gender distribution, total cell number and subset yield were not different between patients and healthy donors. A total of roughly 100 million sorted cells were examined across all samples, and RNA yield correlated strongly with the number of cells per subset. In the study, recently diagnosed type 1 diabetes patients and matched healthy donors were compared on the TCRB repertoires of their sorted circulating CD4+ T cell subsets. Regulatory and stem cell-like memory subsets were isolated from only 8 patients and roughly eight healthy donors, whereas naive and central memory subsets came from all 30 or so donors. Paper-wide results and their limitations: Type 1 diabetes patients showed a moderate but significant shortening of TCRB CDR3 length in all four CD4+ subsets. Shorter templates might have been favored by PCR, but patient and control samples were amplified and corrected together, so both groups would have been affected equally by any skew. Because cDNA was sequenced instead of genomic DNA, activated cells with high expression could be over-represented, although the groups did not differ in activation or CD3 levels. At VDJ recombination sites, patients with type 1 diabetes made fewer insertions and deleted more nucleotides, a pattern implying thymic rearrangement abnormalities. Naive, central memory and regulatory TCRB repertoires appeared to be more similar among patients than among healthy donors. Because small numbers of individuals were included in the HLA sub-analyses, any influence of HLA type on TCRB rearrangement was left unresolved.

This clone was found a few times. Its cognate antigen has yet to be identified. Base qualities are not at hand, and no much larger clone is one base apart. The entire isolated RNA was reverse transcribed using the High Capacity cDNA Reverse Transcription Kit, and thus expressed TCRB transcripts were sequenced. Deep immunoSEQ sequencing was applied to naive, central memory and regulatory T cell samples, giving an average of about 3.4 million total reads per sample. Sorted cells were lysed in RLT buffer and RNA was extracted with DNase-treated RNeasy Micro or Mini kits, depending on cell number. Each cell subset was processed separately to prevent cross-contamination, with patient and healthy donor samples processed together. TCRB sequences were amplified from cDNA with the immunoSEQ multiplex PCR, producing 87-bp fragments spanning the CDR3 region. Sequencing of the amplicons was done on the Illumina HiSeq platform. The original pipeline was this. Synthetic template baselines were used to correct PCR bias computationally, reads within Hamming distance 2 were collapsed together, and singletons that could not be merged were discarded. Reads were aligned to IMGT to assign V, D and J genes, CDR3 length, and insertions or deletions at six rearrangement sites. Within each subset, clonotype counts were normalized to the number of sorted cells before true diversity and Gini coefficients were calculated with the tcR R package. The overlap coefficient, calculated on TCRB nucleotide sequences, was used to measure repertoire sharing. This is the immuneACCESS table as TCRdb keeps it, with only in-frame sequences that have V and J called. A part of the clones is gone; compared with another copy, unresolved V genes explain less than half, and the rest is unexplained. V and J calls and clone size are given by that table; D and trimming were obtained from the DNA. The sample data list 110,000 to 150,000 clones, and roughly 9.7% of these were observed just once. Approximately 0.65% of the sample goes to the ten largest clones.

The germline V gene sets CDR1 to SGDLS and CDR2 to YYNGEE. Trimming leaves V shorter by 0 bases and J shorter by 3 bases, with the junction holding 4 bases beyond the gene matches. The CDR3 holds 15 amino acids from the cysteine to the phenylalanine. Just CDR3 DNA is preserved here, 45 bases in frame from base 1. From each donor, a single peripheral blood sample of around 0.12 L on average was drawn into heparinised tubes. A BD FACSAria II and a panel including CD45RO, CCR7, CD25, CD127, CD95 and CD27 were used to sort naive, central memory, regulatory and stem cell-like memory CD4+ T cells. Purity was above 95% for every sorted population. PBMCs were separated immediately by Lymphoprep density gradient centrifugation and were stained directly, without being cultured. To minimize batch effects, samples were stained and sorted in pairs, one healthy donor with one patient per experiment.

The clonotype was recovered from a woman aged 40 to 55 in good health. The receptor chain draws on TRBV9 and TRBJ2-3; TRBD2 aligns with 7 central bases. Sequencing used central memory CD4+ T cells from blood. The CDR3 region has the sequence CASSVGTSATDTQYF. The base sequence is TGTGCCAGCAGCGTAGGCACTAGCGCGACAGATACGCAGTATTTT.